This TCR beta chain originates from a study of human T cells and chemical hapten exposure. Across the whole study: Small discrepancies in pooled library volume mainly accounted for the varying TCR yields per sample.

As to time point: patch test 3, about 24 weeks after DPC sensitization. The sample's treatment: therapeutic diphenylcyclopropenone sensitization with weekly scalp DPC. Trimming left V 4 bases short and J 4 bases short, with 10 bases between. Germline V CDR1 and CDR2: MRHNA, SNTAGT. This CDR3 is built from 14 residues. MiXCR, run by TCRdb on the RACE reads, gives a single entry per CDR3 protein. The sample contains roughly 64,000 distinct CDR3 sequences, approximately 11% of which appear only once. The chain links TRBV6-4 to TRBJ2-2, with D possibly TRBD2 on 5 matching bases. Sequencing was performed on whole blood, taken in connection with sensitization to the hapten diphenylcyclopropenone (DPC). This TCR was sampled from a woman aged 25-40 years with alopecia areata. Some clones in this sample may be carry-over from other donors' samples. CDR3 loop: CASSVVEGTGELFF. The CDR3 bases are TGTGCCAGCAGTGTAGTAGAGGGCACCGGGGAGCTGTTTTTT.